This T cell receptor (beta chain) appears in the sequencing data of a study of patients and donors after allogeneic stem cell transplantation. TCRdb itself ran the RT-PCR reads through MiXCR, one entry per CDR3 protein. The table records roughly 200,000 distinct CDR3 sequences, 41% of them present only once. The source is a human donor who was either an allogeneic HSCT recipient or a stem cell or donor lymphocyte infusion donor (not recorded which). It is not recorded whose cells these are; they may come from a transplant donor. Sequencing was performed on blood, either unsorted or a sorted T cell fraction (not recorded which).

The CDR3 loop is CASTFSMGGTGEDQPQHF. CDR3 bases: TGTGCCAGCACCTTCTCCATGGGGGGGACAGGGGAAGACCAGCCCCAGCATTTT. The rearrangement uses TRBV12-3 or TRBV12-4 and TRBJ1-5, with 10 nucleotides matching TRBD1. V lost 7 bases and J lost 7; bases outside the gene matches: 19. The length of the CDR3 is 18 residues.